The 26 T cell receptor beta chains below all came from one sample that was sequenced in a study of blood T cell repertoires in COVID-19. TCRdb's copy holds only in-frame clones and misses some; the assay was immunoSEQ multiplex PCR. In the table there are roughly 260,000 clones, 86% of which are singletons. The sequencing input was peripheral blood. These receptors originate from a man in his forties who had recovered from COVID-19.

The chain carries TRBV18 and TRBJ2-3; D unclear. V was shortened by 3 bases and J by 2 bases, with 9 bases between the two germline ends. Germline CDR1 KGHSH, CDR2 LQKENI. CDR3 length: 14 amino acids. CDR3 nucleotides: TGTGCCAGCTCACCCCCTGCGATCACAGATACGCAGTATTTT. It codes for CASSPPAITDTQYF.

The chain combines TRBV5-1 with TRBJ2-3, with D possibly being TRBD2 (5 bases). The CDR3 loop spans 14 amino acids. The germline CDR1 and CDR2 sequences are SGHRS and YFSETQ. V gave up 4 bases and J gave up 0 bases, with 9 bases separating them. The CDR3 DNA sequence: TGCGCCAGCAGCACCGGGATAAGCACAGATACGCAGTATTTT. It specifies CASSTGISTDTQYF. The full variable domain, completed using reference TRBV5-1 and TRBJ2-3, is KAGVTQTPRYLIKTRGQQVTLSCSPISGHRSVSWYQQTPGQGLQFLFEYFSETQRNKGNFPGRFSGRQFSNSRSEMNVSTLELGDSALYLCASSTGISTDTQYFGPGTRLTVL.

The rearrangement joins TRBV7-2 to TRBJ1-1; TRBD1 might be the D (5 bases). The ends were cut back, 5 bases at V and 2 bases at J, with 12 bases in the middle. Looked up from germline, CDR1 is SGHTA and CDR2 is FQGNSA. The CDR3 contains 14 residues. Here the CDR3 reads CASSPLTVNTEAFF. The CDR3 nucleotides are TGTGCCAGCAGCCCATTGACAGTCAACACTGAAGCTTTCTTT.

CDR3 DNA sequence: TGTGCCAGCAGCTTAGGGACTAGCGGGAGAGGAACCGGGGAGCTGTTTTTT. Translated: CASSLGTSGRGTGELFF. The gene calls are TRBV7-9 and TRBJ2-2; 13 bases fit TRBD2. This CDR3 is 17 amino acids long. V shed 1 base and J 5 bases; nucleotides not matched to a gene: 4. Germline CDR1 and CDR2: SEHNR and FQNEAQ (reference sequence).

V usage is TRBV6-7 and J usage is TRBJ2-7; 10 bases agree with TRBD2. TRBV6-7 is labeled an ORF, and its function is uncertain. The ends lost 8 bases at V and 3 bases at J; junction bases unmatched: 7. The CDR3 consists of 14 residues. The DNA for the CDR3 is TGTGCCAGCCACCATAGCGGGGGGATCTACGAGCAGTACTTC. Its protein is CASHHSGGIYEQYF.

J is TRBJ2-7 and V is TRBV7-2, with TRBD2 matching 16 bases. The CDR3 is made up of 17 amino acids. V shed 4 bases, J shed 2 bases, and the junction held 5 bases outside the gene matches. Germline CDR1 reads SGHTA; CDR2 reads FQGNSA. The CDR3 reads CASSYAGTSGRAYEQYF. The CDR3 coding sequence is TGTGCCAGCAGCTACGCCGGGACTAGCGGGAGGGCCTACGAGCAGTACTTC.

This clone was seen a few times. The gene calls are TRBV5-3 and TRBJ2-7; unclear D gene. TRBV5-3 is annotated as an ORF whose role is uncertain. The CDR3 sequence is 14 residues long. Trimming cost V 1 base and J 3 bases, with 11 bases left between them. The CDR3, as DNA: TGTGCCAGAAGCTTGCCTCGACCAGGCTACGAGCAGTACTTC. It encodes CARSLPRPGYEQYF.

J is TRBJ2-1 and V is TRBV11-3; 10 positions match TRBD2. V dropped 3 bases and J dropped 9; count of bases not matched to a gene: 8. This CDR3 is 15 amino acids long. CDR1 and CDR2 (germline): SGHNT, YENEEA. The CDR3 coding sequence is TGTGCCAGCAGCTTCGCCATAGCGGGAGGAGGTGAGCAGTTCTTC. It specifies CASSFAIAGGGEQFF.

The chain employs TRBV9 and TRBJ2-3; TRBD1 aligns across 9 bases. The V and J ends lost 4 bases and 2 bases, in that order; junction bases with no gene match: 5. The CDR3 spans 15 residues. Germline values: CDR1 SGDLS, CDR2 YYNGEE. The CDR3 DNA sequence: TGTGCCAGCAGCCTGGACAGGGGAGTCACAGATACGCAGTATTTT. It specifies CASSLDRGVTDTQYF.

The chain employs TRBV3-1 (or the pseudogene TRBV3-2) and TRBJ2-1; 7 bases fit TRBD2. Germline-derived CDR1 and CDR2 are LGHDT and YNNKEL (reference sequence). With 0 bases clipped from V and 9 bases from J, the junction kept 8 bases outside the gene matches. The CDR3 length is 15 residues. CDR3 amino acids: CASSQDGGGWSEQFF. The CDR3 DNA sequence: TGTGCCAGCAGCCAAGACGGCGGGGGATGGAGTGAGCAGTTCTTC.

V is TRBV5-1 and J is TRBJ1-6, with 9 bases matching TRBD1. Trimming at V came to 0 bases and at J to 8 bases, leaving 9 bases not matched to a gene. Germline loops: CDR1 SGHRS, CDR2 YFSETQ. The CDR3 is 17 amino acids. The CDR3 coding sequence is TGCGCCAGCAGCTTGGATCCGGGACAGGGCCGAGATTCACCCCTCCACTTT. Its translation is CASSLDPGQGRDSPLHF. The full variable domain, completed using reference TRBV5-1 and TRBJ1-6, is KAGVTQTPRYLIKTRGQQVTLSCSPISGHRSVSWYQQTPGQGLQFLFEYFSETQRNKGNFPGRFSGRQFSNSRSEMNVSTLELGDSALYLCASSLDPGQGRDSPLHFGNGTRLTVT.

Only one count was recorded for this clone. This chain uses TRBV6-6 with TRBJ2-5; 15 nucleotides align to TRBD2. The CDR3 consists of 16 residues. The J segment lost 3 bases and the V segment lost 7 bases, leaving 6 bases of the junction unmatched. The germline CDR1 and CDR2 sequences are MNHNY and SVGAGI (reference sequence). The CDR3 region has the DNA TGTGCCAGCACCTTTGGACTAGCGGGGGGGAAAGAGACCCAGTACTTC. Its protein product is CASTFGLAGGKETQYF.

The V gene is TRBV2, the J gene TRBJ1-1; TRBD1 is a possible D gene (6 bases). The V end was cut by 8 bases, the J end by 6 bases, with 16 bases between. This CDR3 is 13 amino acids long. Germline V gives CDR1 SNHLY, CDR2 FYNNEI. This CDR3 is CASDVGQSPEAFF. The CDR3 DNA reads TGTGCCAGCGACGTAGGACAGTCTCCTGAAGCTTTCTTT.

The chain recombines TRBV27 with TRBJ1-2, with 9 bases identical to TRBD1. This CDR3 spans 17 amino acids. Germline V gene data show CDR1 as MNHEY and CDR2 as SMNVEV (reference sequence). Trimming cost V 2 bases and J 2 bases; bases outside gene matches: 9. The CDR3 DNA reads as TGTGCCAGCAGTTTAATCCCAGCCGGGACAGGGAACTATGGCTACACCTTC. This gives the protein CASSLIPAGTGNYGYTF.

In its sample, this clone was seen a few times. The rearrangement joins TRBV9 to TRBJ2-1; 7 nucleotides match TRBD1. CDR1 and CDR2 (germline): SGDLS, YYNGEE. V lost 4 bases, J lost 0 bases, and 4 bases stayed unmatched. The CDR3 consists of 15 residues. The chain's CDR3 is CASSSQGSSYNEQFF. The CDR3 DNA follows: TGTGCCAGCAGCTCACAGGGGAGCTCCTACAATGAGCAGTTCTTC.

The gene calls are TRBV5-5 and TRBJ1-2; D not certain. CDR3 size: 12 residues. The germline V gene has CDR1 SGHKS and CDR2 YYEKEE (reference sequence). The V end was cut by 6 bases, the J end by 3 bases, with 9 bases between. The CDR3 DNA reads TGTGCCAGCAACTGGGGAGACTATGGCTACACCTTC. Protein product: CASNWGDYGYTF.

The rearrangement uses TRBV4-2 and TRBJ1-4, with D maybe TRBD1 (6 bases). V lost 0 bases, J lost 6 bases, and 20 bases lay in between. CDR1 and CDR2 from the germline V gene are LGHNA and YNFKEQ. The CDR3 is 18 amino acids. CDR3 DNA sequence: TGTGCCAGCAGCCAAGATCGGGCCCTCACAGGGTGGGATGAAAAACTGTTTTTT. This gives the protein CASSQDRALTGWDEKLFF.

The chain uses TRBV18 and TRBJ2-4; D may be TRBD1 (6 bases). V lost 3 bases and J lost 3, with 15 bases in between. The germline V gene has CDR1 KGHSH and CDR2 LQKENI. This CDR3 has 16 amino acids. The CDR3 sequence is CASSPRQGFDKNIQYF. The CDR3 bases are TGTGCCAGCTCACCTAGGCAGGGGTTCGACAAAAACATTCAGTACTTC.

V gene TRBV29-1 combines with J gene TRBJ2-3; possibly TRBD1 for D (6 bases). The CDR3 covers 14 residues. CDR1 is SQVTM, CDR2 ANQGSEA, per germline. V dropped 7 bases and J dropped 0 bases, with 14 bases sitting between them. The CDR3 bases are TGCAGCGCAGTACAGGGTTTGAGCACAGATACGCAGTATTTT. Translation: CSAVQGLSTDTQYF.

Only a few counts were recorded for this clone. V usage is TRBV5-6 and J usage is TRBJ2-7; TRBD1 aligns across 11 bases. V trimming: 2 bases; J trimming: 5 bases; junction bases outside the gene matches: 6. Germline V gene data show CDR1 as SGHDT and CDR2 as YYEEEE. The CDR3 has 15 residues. DNA of the CDR3: TGTGCCAGCAGCTTACCCGGGACAGGGGGACACGAGCAGTACTTC. It yields the protein CASSLPGTGGHEQYF. The variable domain in full, with the rest retrieved from reference TRBV5-6 and TRBJ2-7, is DAGVTQSPTHLIKTRGQQVTLRCSPKSGHDTVSWYQQALGQGPQFIFQYYEEEERQRGNFPDRFSGHQFPNYSSELNVNALLLGDSALYLCASSLPGTGGHEQYFGPGTRLTVT.

The chain joins TRBV9 to TRBJ1-2; D gene unclear. The germline V gene has CDR1 SGDLS and CDR2 YYNGEE. The CDR3 totals 15 residues. With 1 base removed from V and 8 bases from J, the gap between germline ends came to 18 bases. Here the CDR3 reads CASSVSGRASGGYTF. The CDR3 nucleotides are TGTGCCAGCAGCGTATCTGGGAGGGCCTCAGGAGGCTACACCTTC.

The chain combines TRBV6-5 with TRBJ2-2; D is perhaps TRBD2 (6 bases). Trimming took 8 bases from V and 7 from J, leaving 8 bases between them. Looked up from germline, CDR1 is MNHEY and CDR2 is SVGAGI. CDR3 size: 11 residues. This CDR3 reads CASFGGGELFF. DNA for the CDR3: TGTGCCAGCTTCGGGGGCGGGGAGCTGTTTTTT.

This clone was detected a few times. The chain has TRBV27 and TRBJ2-1; D not certain. The CDR3 is made up of 13 amino acids. Germline values: CDR1 MNHEY, CDR2 SMNVEV (reference sequence). The ends were cut back, 1 base at V and 6 bases at J, with 7 bases in the middle. DNA for the CDR3: TGTGCCAGCAGTTTATTAGCCCTCAATGAGCAGTTCTTC. Translated, it gives CASSLLALNEQFF.

This clone was seen once. Other DNA sequences of this sample code for an identical CDR3. The chain has TRBV5-1 and TRBJ2-1; D is uncertain. This CDR3 has 15 amino acids. V was trimmed by 2 bases and J by 6 bases, leaving 15 bases between them. Germline assignment: CDR1 SGHRS and CDR2 YFSETQ. As DNA, the CDR3 is TGCGCCAGCAGCTTAGTTTCAGGTCGGTCCAATGAGCAGTTCTTC. It is translated as CASSLVSGRSNEQFF.

The chain has TRBV6-5 and TRBJ2-5, with D possibly being TRBD1 (5 bases). The germline gives CDR1 MNHEY, CDR2 SVGAGI. CDR3 length: 15 amino acids. The V end lost 5 bases, the J end lost 2 bases, and 15 bases lay between the germline ends. CDR3: CASSLDSNGQETQYF. For the CDR3, the DNA is TGTGCCAGCAGTCTCGACAGCAACGGACAAGAGACCCAGTACTTC.

The J gene is TRBJ2-6, the V gene TRBV11-3; 8 bases agree with TRBD1. This CDR3 comprises 17 residues. J was trimmed by 2 bases and V by 3 bases; bases with no gene match: 6. CDR1 and CDR2 from the germline V gene are SGHNT and YENEEA. The CDR3 sequence is CASSFGQGEPGANVLTF. The CDR3, as DNA: TGTGCCAGCAGCTTTGGACAGGGAGAACCTGGGGCCAACGTCCTGACTTTC.